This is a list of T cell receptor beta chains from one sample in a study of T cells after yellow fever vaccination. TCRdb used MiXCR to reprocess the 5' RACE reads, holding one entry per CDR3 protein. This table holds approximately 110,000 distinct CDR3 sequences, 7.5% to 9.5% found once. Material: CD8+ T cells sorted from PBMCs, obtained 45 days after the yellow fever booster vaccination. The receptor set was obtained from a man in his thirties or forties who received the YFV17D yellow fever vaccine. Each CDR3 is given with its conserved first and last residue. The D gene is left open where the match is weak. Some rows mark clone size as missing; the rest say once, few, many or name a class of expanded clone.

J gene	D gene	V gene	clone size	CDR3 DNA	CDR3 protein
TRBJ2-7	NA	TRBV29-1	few	TGCAGCGTTGAGGTCGAGACCTCCTACGAGCAGTACTTC	CSVEVETSYEQYF
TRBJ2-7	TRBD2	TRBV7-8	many	TGTGCCAGCAGCTTATCCGTACTAGCGGGGGCAAGCTCCTACGAGCAGTACTTC	CASSLSVLAGASSYEQYF
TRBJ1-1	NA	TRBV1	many	TGCACCAGCTACGAGTTGGAAGCTTTCTTT	CTSYELEAFF
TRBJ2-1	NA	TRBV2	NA	TGTGCCAGCAGGTCCGACTTGAGCTCCTACAATGAGCAGTTCTTC	CASRSDLSSYNEQFF
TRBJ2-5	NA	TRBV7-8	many	TGTGCCAGCAGCTTAGCACAGGCCCAACCCTACCAAGAGACCCAGTACTTC	CASSLAQAQPYQETQYF
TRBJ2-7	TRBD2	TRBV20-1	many	TGCAGTGCTAGAGACGGGACTAGCGGTGCCTACGAGCAGTACTTC	CSARDGTSGAYEQYF
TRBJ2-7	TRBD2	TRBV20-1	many	TGCAGTGCTAGAGCCCCTAGCGGGCCATACGAGCAGTACTTC	CSARAPSGPYEQYF
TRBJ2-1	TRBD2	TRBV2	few	TGTGCCAGCAGGGCCCCGGGGGGGGCAACCTACAATGAGCAGTTCTTC	CASRAPGGATYNEQFF
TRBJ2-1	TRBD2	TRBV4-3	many	TGCGCCAGCAGCAGTGGGACTAGCTCTACTAATGAGCAGTTCTTC	CASSSGTSSTNEQFF
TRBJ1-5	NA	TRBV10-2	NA	TGCGCCAGCAGTGAGGGAACGGAAACCCGTTTCGCCTATAGCAATCAGCCCCAGCATTTT	CASSEGTETRFAYSNQPQHF
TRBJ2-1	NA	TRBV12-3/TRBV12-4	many	TGTGCCAGCAGCTCTAAGTCCGACAGCAGAATCAATGAGCAGTTCTTC	CASSSKSDSRINEQFF
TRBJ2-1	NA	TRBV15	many	TGTGCCACCAGCTTTGGACGGAGCTCCTACAATGAGCAGTTCTTC	CATSFGRSSYNEQFF
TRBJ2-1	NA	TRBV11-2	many	TGTGCCAGCAGCTTCTCCAGAGACCCCTTCTACAATGAGCAGTTCTTC	CASSFSRDPFYNEQFF
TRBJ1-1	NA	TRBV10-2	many	TGCGCCAGCCATGCCCCCTCCGAAGCTTTCTTT	CASHAPSEAFF
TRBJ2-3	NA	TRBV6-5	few	TGTGCCAGCAGCTTAGGGGTCAGCACAGATACGCAGTATTTT	CASSLGVSTDTQYF
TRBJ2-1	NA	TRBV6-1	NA	TGTGCCAGCAACCACGGTGGGGGCGCCTACAATGAGCAGTTCTTC	CASNHGGGAYNEQFF
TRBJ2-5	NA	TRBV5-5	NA	TGTGCCAGCAGCATGGGAGAAGAGACCCAGTACTTC	CASSMGEETQYF
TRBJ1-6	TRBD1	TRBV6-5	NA	TGTGCCAGCAGTTACATTGTCCCCGGGACAGGGGAATCACCCCTCCACTTT	CASSYIVPGTGESPLHF
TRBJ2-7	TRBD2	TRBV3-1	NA	TGTGCCAGCAGCCTGACTAGCGGGTCCTTGGGCGAGCAGTACTTC	CASSLTSGSLGEQYF
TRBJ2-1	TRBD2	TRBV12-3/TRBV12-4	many	TGTGCCAGCAGTTCGACCGGGACTAGCATTTACAATGAGCAGTTCTTC	CASSSTGTSIYNEQFF
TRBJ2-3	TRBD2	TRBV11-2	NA	TGTGCCAGCAGCTTTTACACTTTCGGGACTAGTCTTCGGCCAGATACGCAGTATTTT	CASSFYTFGTSLRPDTQYF
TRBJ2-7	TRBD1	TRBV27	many	TGTGCCAGCAGTTTGCTCCCCGGGACAGGGTTCTACGAGCAGTACTTC	CASSLLPGTGFYEQYF
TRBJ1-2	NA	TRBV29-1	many	TGCAGCGTTGAGCCAGGGGATAAACCTGGCTACACCTTC	CSVEPGDKPGYTF
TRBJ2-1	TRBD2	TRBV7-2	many	TGTGCCAGCAGCTTAGTTGGCGGGAGCATGGTCGGTGAGCAGTTCTTC	CASSLVGGSMVGEQFF
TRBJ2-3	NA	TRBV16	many	TGTGCCAGCAGCCAATCATACAACTTCGGGGCAGATACGCAGTATTTT	CASSQSYNFGADTQYF
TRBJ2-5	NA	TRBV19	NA	TGTGCCAGTAGTTTGGACACCCAAGAGACCCAGTACTTC	CASSLDTQETQYF
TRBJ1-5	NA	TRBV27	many	TGTGCCAGCAGCGAGCAGGGGATGAGCAATCAGCCCCAGCATTTT	CASSEQGMSNQPQHF
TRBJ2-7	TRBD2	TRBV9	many	TGTGCCAGCAGCCCGACTAGCGGGAGTGTCGAGCAGTACTTC	CASSPTSGSVEQYF
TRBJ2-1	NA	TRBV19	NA	TGTGCCAGTAGTATCTCACTGAGCTCCTACAATGAGCAGTTCTTC	CASSISLSSYNEQFF
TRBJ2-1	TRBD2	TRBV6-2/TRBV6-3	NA	TGTGCCAGCAGTTACTCGCGGGAGCGCGCCGGGTACAATGAGCAGTTCTTC	CASSYSRERAGYNEQFF
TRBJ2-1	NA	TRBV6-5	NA	TGTGCCAGCAGTTACGCCGGCTACCGCGGGGAGCAGTTCTTC	CASSYAGYRGEQFF